Presented here are 9 T cell receptor beta chains from one specimen sequenced in a study of blood T cells in healthy people across ages. A J-beta primer mix and a sample-barcoded 5' primer were used in a second PCR of about 6 to 12 cycles. TCRdb itself ran the 5' RACE reads through MiXCR, one entry per CDR3 protein. The table has roughly 800,000 distinct CDR3 sequences, roughly 24% seen once; the top ten hold over 2.5%. These sequences were also reported in another study, on T cells of mothers and their children.

Sequenced input: blood. These receptors originate from a boy younger than 18 in good health.

This clonotype was found a few times. The chain recombines TRBV5-1 with TRBJ2-5; 8 nucleotides align to TRBD1. The CDR3 length is 14 residues. With V trimmed by 4 bases and J by 6 bases, 8 bases remained unmatched. The germline V gene encodes CDR1 SGHRS and CDR2 YFSETQ. CDR3: CASSLDGQGQTQYF. CDR3 DNA: TGCGCCAGCAGCCTGGACGGACAGGGCCAGACCCAGTACTTC.

This chain links TRBV19 with TRBJ2-1; tentative D call: TRBD2 (6 bases). The CDR3 covers 14 residues. With 5 bases removed from V and 5 bases from J, the gap between germline ends came to 13 bases. Germline CDR1 and CDR2: LNHDA and SQIVND (reference sequence). The CDR3 nucleotides are TGTGCCAGTAGTTCTACGGGACTGAACAATGAGCAGTTCTTC. This sequence encodes CASSSTGLNNEQFF.

This chain connects TRBV25-1 to TRBJ1-4; the D gene is possibly TRBD1 (5 bases). Germline CDR1 reads MGHDK; CDR2 reads SYGVNS. V shed 4 bases and J shed 8 bases, with 17 bases lying between them. The CDR3 is 15 residues long. In DNA, the CDR3 is TGTGCCAGCAGTGGGACCATGGGGGGTGGCGAAAAACTGTTTTTT. Its protein is CASSGTMGGGEKLFF.

The chain recombines TRBV20-1 with TRBJ2-5; the match to TRBD2 covers 10 bases. The J call may be in error: the DNA end matches TRBJ2-1 better. Germline CDR1 and CDR2: DFQATT and SNEGSKA (reference sequence). The CDR3 runs to 14 residues. CDR3 in amino acids: CSASERGGLDEQFF. The CDR3 bases are TGCAGTGCCTCCGAGCGGGGGGGCCTCGATGAGCAGTTCTTC.

The rearrangement joins TRBV5-1 to TRBJ2-2; D is undetermined. This CDR3 spans 13 amino acids. V was cut by 5 bases and J by 8 bases, with 13 bases left in between. CDR1 and CDR2 from the germline V gene are SGHRS and YFSETQ. The chain's CDR3 is CASRLLIEGELFF. CDR3 in DNA: TGCGCCAGCAGACTCTTGATCGAGGGGGAGCTGTTTTTT.

V is TRBV12-3 or TRBV12-4 and J is TRBJ2-5; TRBD1 aligns across 9 bases. CDR3 size: 15 residues. V shed 5 bases, J shed 7 bases, and the junction held 11 bases outside the gene matches. In DNA, the CDR3 is TGTGCCAGCAGTCCCGGGACAGGGCGGTCTCCGACCCAGTACTTC. It encodes CASSPGTGRSPTQYF.

This rearrangement joins TRBV12-3 or TRBV12-4 to TRBJ2-4, with a weak D call TRBD2 (5 bases). The ends were cut back, 6 bases at V and 5 bases at J, with 11 bases in the middle. The CDR3 contains 13 residues. The CDR3 protein is CASSRGQQNIQYF. The CDR3 coding sequence is TGTGCCAGCAGCCGGGGTCAGCAAAACATTCAGTACTTC.

V is TRBV7-9 and J is TRBJ2-1, with D possibly matching TRBD2 (5 bases). This CDR3 contains 15 residues. Germline lookup yields CDR1 SEHNR and CDR2 FQNEAQ (reference sequence). Deletions cut 1 base from V and 3 bases from J, with 10 bases between. The CDR3 spells CASSLGETFYNEQFF. In DNA form, the CDR3 reads TGTGCCAGCAGCTTAGGGGAGACGTTCTACAATGAGCAGTTCTTC.

The rearrangement joins TRBV7-9 to TRBJ1-1; TRBD1 is a possible D gene (5 bases). CDR1 is SEHNR, CDR2 FQNEAQ, per germline (reference sequence). The V end was cut by 3 bases, the J end by 1 base, with 12 bases between. This CDR3 has 15 residues. The chain's CDR3 is CASSFQGTGNTEAFF. The CDR3 region has the DNA TGTGCCAGCAGCTTTCAGGGTACGGGGAACACTGAAGCTTTCTTT.